This T cell receptor (beta chain) was captured in a study of blood T cell repertoires in COVID-19. Study-level information: T cells, B-cell-depleted T cells, or PBMCs provided the cDNA or gDNA that served as material.

This clone is labeled medium-sized. Germline V gene sequence: CDR1 MGHRA, CDR2 YSYEKL. V was pared by 0 bases and J by 6 bases, with 15 bases between. The CDR3 length is 15 residues. As handled by the study authors: Reference gene primers were amplified, and this amplification served to estimate nucleated cell counts. Produced via immunoSEQ multiplex PCR; TCRdb's table is partial and in-frame only. V, J and clone size reflect that table, while D and trimming were determined from the DNA. The data contain tens of thousands of clones, approximately 83% of them singletons. This receptor was obtained from a man in his forties or fifties with acute or convalescent COVID-19. The genes are TRBV4-1 and TRBJ2-7; D possibly corresponds to TRBD2 (6 bases). Sequencing was performed on peripheral blood. The CDR3 region has the DNA TGCGCCAGCAGCCAAGAGCCTGGGACGGGAGTCGAGCAGTACTTC. Protein: CASSQEPGTGVEQYF.